This passage covers 10 T cell receptor beta chains from one sample sequenced in a study of blood T cell repertoires in COVID-19. Some clones are missing from TCRdb's copy, which holds only in-frame ones; the method was immunoSEQ multiplex PCR. The data show around 170,000 clones, approximately 83% seen once. Sequenced input: peripheral blood. Source of these receptors: a man aged 65 to 79 who had recovered from COVID-19.

The chain has TRBV3-1 (or the pseudogene TRBV3-2) and TRBJ2-7; weak D call: TRBD2 (5 bases). The V end was cut by 1 base, the J end by 0 bases, with 10 bases between. CDR1 and CDR2 (germline): LGHDT, YNNKEL (reference sequence). This CDR3 spans 15 amino acids. CDR3 loop: CASSQVSGVSYEQYF. The CDR3 DNA reads as TGTGCCAGCAGCCAAGTTTCCGGGGTCTCCTACGAGCAGTACTTC.

The J gene is TRBJ1-5, the V gene TRBV27, with D perhaps matching TRBD1 (5 bases). Germline assignment: CDR1 MNHEY and CDR2 SMNVEV (reference sequence). V dropped 4 bases and J dropped 0 bases, with 16 bases sitting between them. The CDR3 contains 17 residues. CDR3 in amino acids: CASSSLPGVISNQPQHF. The DNA for the CDR3 is TGTGCCAGCAGTTCCCTACCGGGGGTCATTAGCAATCAGCCCCAGCATTTT.

The chain carries TRBV7-2 and TRBJ1-2, with 7 bases aligning to TRBD1. This CDR3 contains 13 residues. The ends lost 5 bases at V and 8 bases at J; junction bases unmatched: 8. Germline loops: CDR1 SGHTA, CDR2 FQGNSA. CDR3 residues: CASSRGQATGYTF. CDR3 nucleotide sequence: TGTGCCAGCAGCCGTGGACAGGCGACAGGCTACACCTTC.

This CDR3 reads CASSLGTHGELFF. Written as DNA, the CDR3 is TGTGCCAGCAGCTTGGGGACACACGGGGAGCTGTTTTTT. This chain links TRBV7-2 with TRBJ2-2, with D perhaps TRBD1 (6 bases). The ends were cut back, 3 bases at V and 7 bases at J, with 9 bases in the middle. CDR3 length: 13 amino acids. Germline assignment: CDR1 SGHTA and CDR2 FQGNSA.

This clone was seen a single time. The chain has TRBV7-9 and TRBJ2-5; TRBD1 is a possible D gene (6 bases). Looked up from germline, CDR1 is SEHNR and CDR2 is FQNEAQ (reference sequence). The CDR3 extends over 13 amino acids. Trimming shortened V by 9 bases and J by 2 bases, and 13 bases separated the two germline ends. The DNA of the CDR3 is TGTGCCAGTGCTGGACAGAATCAAGAGACCCAGTACTTC. Translated, it gives CASAGQNQETQYF.

The gene calls are TRBV5-1 and TRBJ2-5; the match to TRBD2 covers 8 bases. Germline-derived CDR1 and CDR2 are SGHRS and YFSETQ. V was clipped by 0 bases and J by 2 bases; unmatched bases: 0. The CDR3 sequence is 14 residues long. The CDR3 spells CASSLEREQETQYF. For the CDR3, the DNA is TGCGCCAGCAGCTTGGAGCGGGAGCAAGAGACCCAGTACTTC.

This chain uses TRBV29-1 with TRBJ2-5, with 10 bases lining up with TRBD2. From germline, CDR1 is SQVTM and CDR2 ANQGSEA. The length of the CDR3 is 17 residues. The junction had 8 bases not matched to a gene; V was cut back by 1 base and J by 0 bases. The CDR3 loop is CSVEASTSGKYQETQYF. CDR3 nucleotide sequence: TGCAGCGTTGAAGCTTCTACTAGCGGGAAGTACCAAGAGACCCAGTACTTC.

V gene TRBV19 combines with J gene TRBJ1-5; the D gene is possibly TRBD1 (5 bases). The CDR3 is made up of 14 amino acids. V was shortened by 8 bases and J by 4 bases, with 15 bases between the two germline ends. The V gene's germline CDR1 is LNHDA and CDR2 SQIVND (reference sequence). CDR3 residues: CASQLAGSNQPQHF. The CDR3, as DNA: TGTGCCAGTCAACTGGCAGGGTCTAATCAGCCCCAGCATTTT.

V gene TRBV27 combines with J gene TRBJ2-2, with 8 bases matching TRBD1. The CDR3 loop spans 17 amino acids. The germline V gene encodes CDR1 MNHEY and CDR2 SMNVEV (reference sequence). With V trimmed by 8 bases and J by 4 bases, 15 bases remained unmatched. CDR3 bases: TGTGCCAGCCATCGTCAGGGGGCATCCTTTGGCACCGGGGAGCTGTTTTTT. Translation gives CASHRQGASFGTGELFF.

The J gene is TRBJ1-1, the V gene TRBV2; D remains unclear. The V end was cut by 5 bases, the J end by 6 bases, with 10 bases between. The CDR3 is 12 residues long. Germline V gene sequence: CDR1 SNHLY, CDR2 FYNNEI. CDR3 DNA sequence: TGTGCCAGCAGTACACCCGAGGCTGAAGCTTTCTTT. This translates into CASSTPEAEAFF. Variable domain in full (rest from reference TRBV2 and TRBJ1-1): EPEVTQTPSHQVTQMGQEVILRCVPISNHLYFYWYRQILGQKVEFLVSFYNNEISEKSEIFDDQFSVERPDGSNFTLKIRSTKLEDSAMYFCASSTPEAEAFFGQGTRLTVV.